This T cell receptor beta chain was profiled in a study of blood T cell repertoires in COVID-19. Study summary: Sites in the United States, Italy and Spain provided acute and convalescent COVID-19 samples.

In the original analysis: Researchers report that nucleated cell counts were estimated from reference gene primer amplification. The repertoire was sequenced with immunoSEQ multiplex PCR; TCRdb's copy has only in-frame clones and lacks some. The V and J calls and clone size are taken from that table; D and trimming were inferred from the DNA. The sample includes some 240,000 clones, around 80% seen only once; the top ten take around 9.5%. This clone was counted a single time. CDR3 length: 14 amino acids. V lost 3 bases and J lost 6, with 15 bases in between. The germline CDR1 and CDR2 sequences are SGHVS and FQNEAQ.

The sequenced sample consisted of peripheral blood. This TCR derives from a man aged 45 to 65 with active or convalescent COVID-19. The chain recombines TRBV7-8 with TRBJ2-7; the D gene is possibly TRBD2 (5 bases). The CDR3 is CASSFAGPVFEQYF. CDR3 nucleotide sequence: TGTGCCAGCAGCTTTGCGGGCCCGGTATTCGAGCAGTACTTC.